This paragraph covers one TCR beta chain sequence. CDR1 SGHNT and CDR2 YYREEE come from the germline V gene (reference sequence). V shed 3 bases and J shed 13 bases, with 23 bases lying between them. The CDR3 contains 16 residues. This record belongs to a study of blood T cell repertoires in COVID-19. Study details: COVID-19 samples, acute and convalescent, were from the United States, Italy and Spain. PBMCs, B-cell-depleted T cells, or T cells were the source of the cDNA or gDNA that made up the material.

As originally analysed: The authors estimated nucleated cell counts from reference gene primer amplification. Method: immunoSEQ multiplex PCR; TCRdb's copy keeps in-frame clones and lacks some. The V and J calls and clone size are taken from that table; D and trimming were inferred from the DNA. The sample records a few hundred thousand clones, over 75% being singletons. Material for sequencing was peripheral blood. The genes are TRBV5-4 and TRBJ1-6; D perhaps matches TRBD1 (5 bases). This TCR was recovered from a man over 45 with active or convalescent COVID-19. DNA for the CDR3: TGTGCCAGCAGCTCCTTATCGTTATCTAAAGGGGTGCCCCTCCACTTT. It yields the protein CASSSLSLSKGVPLHF.